This T cell receptor (beta chain) was found in a study of Ad26.COV2.S vaccination and SARS-CoV-2 variants. About this clone: Its antigen is currently unknown.

Broader study findings: Estimates derived from TCR breadth and depth analyses may have underestimated total T cell responses. With respect to non-spike TCR breadth, vaccine and placebo recipients were similar.

The CDR3 is 16 residues long. Germline values: CDR1 MRHNA, CDR2 SNTAGT. V shed 2 bases and J shed 0 bases, with 11 bases lying between them. Sequenced by immunoSEQ multiplex PCR; TCRdb stores in-frame clones only, minus some. Seen here are around 250,000 clones, roughly 87% observed once, and the top ten hold just under 3%. Noted treatment: roughly 20 received Ad26.COV2.S at low or high dose, single or two shots; 5 received placebo; per-sample allocation not given. After the first vaccine or placebo injection, samples were drawn on day 63. Donor was an adult aged 18-55 years in Boston. The origin of this receptor is a person aged 18 to 65 who received the Ad26.COV2.S COVID-19 vaccine or a placebo. The input for sequencing was peripheral blood, taken in a trial of Ad26.COV2.S vaccine versus placebo. The rearrangement uses TRBV6-4 and TRBJ2-1; D tentatively reads TRBD1 or TRBD2 (5 bases each). CDR3 nucleotide sequence: TGTGCCAGCAGTGACGGGACCTCGAGCTCCTACAATGAGCAGTTCTTC. This encodes CASSDGTSSSYNEQFF.